This TCR beta chain originates from a study of OX40 agonist ivuxolimab in advanced cancers. Study-wide context: Prior anti-PD-1, anti-PD-L1 or anti-CTLA-4 therapy did not bar entry, and more than 35% had some. Three patients showed partial responses: one hepatocellular carcinoma and two cutaneous melanoma cases. Study conclusions and caveats: Dosing at 0.1 to 3.0 mg/kg was accompanied by clonal expansion of CD4+ and CD8+ blood T cells by week 6. Antigen targets of the expanded peripheral T cells went undetermined.

Clones were read by immunoSEQ multiplex PCR, and TCRdb kept only the in-frame ones, dropping some. In the table there are tens of thousands of clones, approximately 81% of which are singletons. This clone has only a few counts. Antigen: not known. This TCR came from an adult with an advanced solid tumor such as melanoma, head and neck, liver or kidney cancer. This material consisted of CD4+ or CD8+ T cells sorted from blood, taken in a trial of the OX40 agonist ivuxolimab.

CDR3 bases: TGTGCCAGCATAGATAACTTTAACTATGGCTACACCTTC. It is translated as CASIDNFNYGYTF. The chain recombines TRBV28 with TRBJ1-2; D is unclear. The CDR3 is made up of 13 amino acids. Trimming stripped 7 bases from V and 1 base from J, with 10 bases between. Germline CDR1 and CDR2: MDHEN and SYDVKM.